This paragraph reports one TCR beta chain. This specimen belongs to a study of blood T cell repertoires in COVID-19. Overall study context: The study drew acute and convalescent COVID-19 samples from the United States, Italy and Spain. T cells, B-cell-depleted T cells, or PBMCs supplied cDNA or gDNA.

Per the authors' pipeline: Amplification of reference gene primers provided the estimated nucleated cell counts. Using immunoSEQ multiplex PCR, the repertoire was profiled, and TCRdb retains in-frame clones only, with some absent. The V and J calls and clone size were taken over from that table, and D and trimming were inferred from the DNA. The data show roughly 230,000 clones, around 87% seen once. Germline CDR1 is SGHNT and CDR2 is YENEEA. Trimming took off 6 bases at V and 2 bases at J, with 19 bases between the two ends. CDR3 length: 16 residues. Assignment of participants to cohorts was predicated upon participant-reported clinical history.

The chain uses TRBV11-3 and TRBJ2-5; D perhaps matches TRBD2 (6 bases). Sequenced: PBMCs or T cells enriched from blood (not recorded which). The clonotype comes from a man aged 30-40 years in a cohort exposed to, infected with or recovered from COVID-19 (not recorded which). The CDR3 DNA is TGTGCCAGCAGGCGCACCGGGACTCAGACTCAAGAGACCCAGTACTTC. The encoded protein is CASRRTGTQTQETQYF.